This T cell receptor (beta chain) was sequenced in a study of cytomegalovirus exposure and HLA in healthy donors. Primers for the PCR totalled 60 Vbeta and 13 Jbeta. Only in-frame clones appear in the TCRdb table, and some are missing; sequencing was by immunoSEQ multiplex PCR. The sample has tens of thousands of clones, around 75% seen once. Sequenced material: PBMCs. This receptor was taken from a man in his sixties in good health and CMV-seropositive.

CDR3: CASSYGLTYEQYF. The CDR3 nucleotides are TGTGCCAGCAGTTATGGACTGACGTACGAGCAGTACTTC. The J gene is TRBJ2-7, the V gene TRBV6-5; a possible D gene is TRBD2 (5 bases). V shed 3 bases and J shed 4 bases, with 10 bases lying between them. In germline, CDR1 is MNHEY, CDR2 SVGAGI. The CDR3 has 13 amino acids.